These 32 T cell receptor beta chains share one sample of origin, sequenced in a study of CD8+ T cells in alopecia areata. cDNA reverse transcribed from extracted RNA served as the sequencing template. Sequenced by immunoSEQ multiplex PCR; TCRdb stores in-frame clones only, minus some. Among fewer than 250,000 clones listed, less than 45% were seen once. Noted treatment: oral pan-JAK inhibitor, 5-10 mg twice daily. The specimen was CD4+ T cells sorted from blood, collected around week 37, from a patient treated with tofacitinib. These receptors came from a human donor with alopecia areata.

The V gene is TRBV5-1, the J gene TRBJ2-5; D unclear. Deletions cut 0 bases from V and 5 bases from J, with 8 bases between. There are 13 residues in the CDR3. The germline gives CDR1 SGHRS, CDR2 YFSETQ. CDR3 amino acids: CASSLAHQETQYF. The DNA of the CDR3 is TGCGCCAGCAGCTTGGCACATCAGGAGACCCAGTACTTC.

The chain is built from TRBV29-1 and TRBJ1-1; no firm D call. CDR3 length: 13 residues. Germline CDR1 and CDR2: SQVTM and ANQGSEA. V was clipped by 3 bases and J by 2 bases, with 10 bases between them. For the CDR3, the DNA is TGCAGCGTTGATGATTCGAGCAACACTGAAGCTTTCTTT. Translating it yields CSVDDSSNTEAFF.

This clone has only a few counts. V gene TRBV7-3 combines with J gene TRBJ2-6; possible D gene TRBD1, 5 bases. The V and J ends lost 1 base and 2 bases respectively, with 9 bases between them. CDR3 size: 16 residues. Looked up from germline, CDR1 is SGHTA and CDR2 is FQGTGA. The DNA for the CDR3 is TGTGCCAGCAGCTTAATGTCAGGGACTGGGGCCAACGTCCTGACTTTC. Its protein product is CASSLMSGTGANVLTF.

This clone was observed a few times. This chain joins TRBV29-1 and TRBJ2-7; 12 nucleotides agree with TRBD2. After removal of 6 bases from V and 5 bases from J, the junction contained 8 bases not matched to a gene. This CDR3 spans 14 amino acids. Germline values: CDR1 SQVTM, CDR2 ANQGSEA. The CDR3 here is CSVPSTSGSNEQYF. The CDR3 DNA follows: TGCAGCGTCCCTTCGACTAGCGGGAGCAACGAGCAGTACTTC.

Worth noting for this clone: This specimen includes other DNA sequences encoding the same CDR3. The CDR3 bases are TGTGCCTGGAGTGGGGAAGGCGAGCAGTACTTC. Translation gives CAWSGEGEQYF. V and J are TRBV30 and TRBJ2-7; no reliable D call. The germline gives CDR1 GTSNPN, CDR2 SVGIG (reference sequence). Between the trimmed V and J ends, which lost 1 base and 6 bases, there was a span of 7 bases. This CDR3 spans 11 amino acids.

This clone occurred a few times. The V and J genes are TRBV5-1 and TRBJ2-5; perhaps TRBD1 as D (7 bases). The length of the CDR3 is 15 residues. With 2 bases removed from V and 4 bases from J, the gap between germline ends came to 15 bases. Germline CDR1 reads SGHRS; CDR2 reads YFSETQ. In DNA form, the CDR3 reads TGCGCCAGCAGCTTAACTCAGGGGGGCCCAGAGACCCAGTACTTC. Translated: CASSLTQGGPETQYF.

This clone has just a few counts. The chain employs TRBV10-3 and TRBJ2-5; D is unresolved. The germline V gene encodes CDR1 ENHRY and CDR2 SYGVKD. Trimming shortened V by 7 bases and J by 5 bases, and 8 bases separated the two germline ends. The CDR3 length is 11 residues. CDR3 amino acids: CAIKGAETQYF. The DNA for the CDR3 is TGTGCCATCAAGGGTGCGGAGACCCAGTACTTC.

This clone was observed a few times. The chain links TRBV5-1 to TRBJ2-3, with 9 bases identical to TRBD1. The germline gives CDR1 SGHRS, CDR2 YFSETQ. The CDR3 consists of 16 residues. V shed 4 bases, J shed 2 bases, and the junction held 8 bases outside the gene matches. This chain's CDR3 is CASSPTGGPSTDTQYF. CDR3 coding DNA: TGCGCCAGCAGCCCAACAGGGGGCCCCTCCACAGATACGCAGTATTTT.

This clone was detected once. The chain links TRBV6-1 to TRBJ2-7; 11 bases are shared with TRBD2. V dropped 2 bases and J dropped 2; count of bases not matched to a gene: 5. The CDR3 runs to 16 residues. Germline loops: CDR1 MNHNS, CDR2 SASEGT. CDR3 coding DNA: TGTGCCAGCAGTGAATCTTTAGCGGGAGGGACCTACGAGCAGTACTTC. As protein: CASSESLAGGTYEQYF.

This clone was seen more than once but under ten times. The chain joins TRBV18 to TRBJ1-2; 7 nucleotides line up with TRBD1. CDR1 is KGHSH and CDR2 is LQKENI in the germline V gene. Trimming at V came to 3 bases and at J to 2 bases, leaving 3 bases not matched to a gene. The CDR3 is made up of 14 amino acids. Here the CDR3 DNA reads TGTGCCAGCTCACCGACAGGGATAAACTATGGCTACACCTTC. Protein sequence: CASSPTGINYGYTF.

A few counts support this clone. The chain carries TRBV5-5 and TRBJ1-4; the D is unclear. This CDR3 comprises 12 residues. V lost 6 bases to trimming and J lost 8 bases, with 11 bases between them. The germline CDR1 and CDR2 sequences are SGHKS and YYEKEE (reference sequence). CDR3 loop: CASNAGLEKLFF. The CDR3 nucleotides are TGTGCCAGCAACGCGGGGTTGGAAAAACTGTTTTTT.

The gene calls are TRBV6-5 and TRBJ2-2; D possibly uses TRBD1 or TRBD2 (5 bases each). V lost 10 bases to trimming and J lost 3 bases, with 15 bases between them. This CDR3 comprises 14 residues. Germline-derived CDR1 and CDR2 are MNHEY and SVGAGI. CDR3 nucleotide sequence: TGTGCCACCAAAAGTGGGACGGACACCGGGGAGCTGTTTTTT. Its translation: CATKSGTDTGELFF.

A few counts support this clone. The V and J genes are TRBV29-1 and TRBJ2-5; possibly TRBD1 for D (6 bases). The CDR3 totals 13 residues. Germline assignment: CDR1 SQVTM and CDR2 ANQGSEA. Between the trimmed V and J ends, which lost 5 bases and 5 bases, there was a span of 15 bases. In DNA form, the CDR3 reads TGCAGCGTTCGAGGGGGAATGAGGGAGACCCAGTACTTC. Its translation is CSVRGGMRETQYF.

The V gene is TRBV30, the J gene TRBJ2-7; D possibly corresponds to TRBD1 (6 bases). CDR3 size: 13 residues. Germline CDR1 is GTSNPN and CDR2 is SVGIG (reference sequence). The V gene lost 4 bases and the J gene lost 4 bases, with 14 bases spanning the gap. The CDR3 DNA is TGTGCCTGGAAGGTTCGGCAGGGGTACGAGCAGTACTTC. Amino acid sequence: CAWKVRQGYEQYF.

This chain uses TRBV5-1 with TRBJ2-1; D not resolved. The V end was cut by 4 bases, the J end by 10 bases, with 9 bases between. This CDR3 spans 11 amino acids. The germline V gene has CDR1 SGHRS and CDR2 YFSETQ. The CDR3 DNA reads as TGCGCCAGCAGCGATGGGATAGAGCAGTTCTTC. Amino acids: CASSDGIEQFF.

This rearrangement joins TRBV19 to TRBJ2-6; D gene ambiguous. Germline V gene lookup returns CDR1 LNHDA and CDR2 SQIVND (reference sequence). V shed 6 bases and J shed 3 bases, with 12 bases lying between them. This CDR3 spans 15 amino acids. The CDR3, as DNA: TGTGCCAGTAGCCCCGTGGTTTTTGGGGCCAACGTCCTGACTTTC. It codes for CASSPVVFGANVLTF.

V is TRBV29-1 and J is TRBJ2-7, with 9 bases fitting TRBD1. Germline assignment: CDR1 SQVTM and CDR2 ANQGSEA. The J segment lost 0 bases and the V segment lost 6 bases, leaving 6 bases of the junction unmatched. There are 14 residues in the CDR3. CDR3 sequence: CSVGGQGHSYEQYF. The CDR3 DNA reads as TGCAGCGTCGGCGGACAGGGGCACTCCTACGAGCAGTACTTC.

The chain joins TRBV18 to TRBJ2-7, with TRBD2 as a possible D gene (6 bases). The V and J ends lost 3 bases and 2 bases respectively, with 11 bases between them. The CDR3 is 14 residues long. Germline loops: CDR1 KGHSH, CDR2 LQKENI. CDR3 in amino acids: CASSPRRETYEQYF. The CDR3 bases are TGTGCCAGCTCACCTCGGCGGGAAACCTACGAGCAGTACTTC.

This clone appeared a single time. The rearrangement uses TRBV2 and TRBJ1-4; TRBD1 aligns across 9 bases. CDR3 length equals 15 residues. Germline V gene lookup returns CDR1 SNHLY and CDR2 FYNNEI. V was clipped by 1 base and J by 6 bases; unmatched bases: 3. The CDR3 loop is CASSEDGTGYEKLFF. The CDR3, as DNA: TGTGCCAGCAGTGAAGACGGGACAGGGTATGAAAAACTGTTTTTT.

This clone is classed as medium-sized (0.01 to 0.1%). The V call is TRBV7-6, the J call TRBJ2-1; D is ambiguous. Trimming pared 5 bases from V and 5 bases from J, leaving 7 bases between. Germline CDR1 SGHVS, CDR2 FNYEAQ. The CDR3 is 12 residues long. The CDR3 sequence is CASSRTNNEQFF. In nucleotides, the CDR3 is TGTGCCAGCAGCCGTACAAACAATGAGCAGTTCTTC.

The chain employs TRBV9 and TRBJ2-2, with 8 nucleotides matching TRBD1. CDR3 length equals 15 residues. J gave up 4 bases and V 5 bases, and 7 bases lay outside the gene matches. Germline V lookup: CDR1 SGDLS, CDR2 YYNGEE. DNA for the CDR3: TGTGCCAGCAGTCCTCAGGGGGCGATCACCGGGGAGCTGTTTTTT. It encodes CASSPQGAITGELFF.

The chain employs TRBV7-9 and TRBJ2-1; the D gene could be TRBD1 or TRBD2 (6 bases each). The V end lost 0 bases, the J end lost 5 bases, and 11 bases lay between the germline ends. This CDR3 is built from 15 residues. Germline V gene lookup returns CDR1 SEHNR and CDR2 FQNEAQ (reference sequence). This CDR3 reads CASSLAGGYNNEQFF. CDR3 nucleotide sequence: TGTGCCAGCAGCTTAGCGGGGGGCTATAACAATGAGCAGTTCTTC.

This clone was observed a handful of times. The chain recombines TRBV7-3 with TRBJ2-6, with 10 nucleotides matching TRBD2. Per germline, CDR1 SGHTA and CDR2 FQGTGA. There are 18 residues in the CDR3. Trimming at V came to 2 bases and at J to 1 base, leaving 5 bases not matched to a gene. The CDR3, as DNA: TGTGCCAGCAGCTTATTAGCTAGCGGGAGTTCTGGGGCCAACGTCCTGACTTTC. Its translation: CASSLLASGSSGANVLTF.

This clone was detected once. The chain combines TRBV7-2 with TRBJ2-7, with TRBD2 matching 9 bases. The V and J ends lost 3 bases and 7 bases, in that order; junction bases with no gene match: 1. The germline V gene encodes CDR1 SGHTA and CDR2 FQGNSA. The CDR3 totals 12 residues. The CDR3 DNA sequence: TGTGCCAGCAGCTTCCTAGCGGGGGAGCAGTACTTC. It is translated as CASSFLAGEQYF.

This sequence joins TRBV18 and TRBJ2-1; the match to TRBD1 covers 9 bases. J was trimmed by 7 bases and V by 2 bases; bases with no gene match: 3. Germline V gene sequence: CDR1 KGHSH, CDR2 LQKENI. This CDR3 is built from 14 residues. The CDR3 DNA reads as TGTGCCAGCTCACCAACAGGGGGCAGGAATGAGCAGTTCTTC. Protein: CASSPTGGRNEQFF. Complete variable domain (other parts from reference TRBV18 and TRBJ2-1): NAGVMQNPRHLVRRRGQEARLRCSPMKGHSHVYWYRQLPEEGLKFMVYLQKENIIDESGMPKERFSAEFPKEGPSILRIQQVVRGDSAAYFCASSPTGGRNEQFFGPGTRLTVL.

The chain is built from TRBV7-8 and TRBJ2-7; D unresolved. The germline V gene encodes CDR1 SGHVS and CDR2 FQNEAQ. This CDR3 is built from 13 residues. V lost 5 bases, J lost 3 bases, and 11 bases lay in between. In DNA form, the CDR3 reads TGTGCCAGCAGCCAAACCCACAGCTACGAGCAGTACTTC. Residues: CASSQTHSYEQYF.

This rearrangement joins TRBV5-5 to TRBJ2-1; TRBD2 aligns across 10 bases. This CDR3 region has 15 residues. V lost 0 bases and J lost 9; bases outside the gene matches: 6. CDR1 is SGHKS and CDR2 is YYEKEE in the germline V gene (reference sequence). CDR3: CASSLVLAGSREQFF. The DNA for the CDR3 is TGTGCCAGCAGCTTGGTACTAGCGGGATCTCGTGAGCAGTTCTTC. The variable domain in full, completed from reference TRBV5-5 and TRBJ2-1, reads DAGVTQSPTHLIKTRGQQVTLRCSPISGHKSVSWYQQVLGQGPQFIFQYYEKEERGRGNFPDRFSARQFPNYSSELNVNALLLGDSALYLCASSLVLAGSREQFFGPGTRLTVL.

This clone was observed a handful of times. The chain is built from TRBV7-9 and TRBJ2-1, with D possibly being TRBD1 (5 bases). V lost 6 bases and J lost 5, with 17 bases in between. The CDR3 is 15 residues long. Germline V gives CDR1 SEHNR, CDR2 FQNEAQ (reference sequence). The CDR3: CASSYGWVRDNEQFF. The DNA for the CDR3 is TGTGCCAGCAGTTACGGATGGGTCAGGGACAATGAGCAGTTCTTC. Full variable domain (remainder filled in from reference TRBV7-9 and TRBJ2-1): DTGVSQNPRHKITKRGQNVTFRCDPISEHNRLYWYRQTLGQGPEFLTYFQNEAQLEKSRLLSDRFSAERPKGSFSTLEIQRTEQGDSAMYLCASSYGWVRDNEQFFGPGTRLTVL.

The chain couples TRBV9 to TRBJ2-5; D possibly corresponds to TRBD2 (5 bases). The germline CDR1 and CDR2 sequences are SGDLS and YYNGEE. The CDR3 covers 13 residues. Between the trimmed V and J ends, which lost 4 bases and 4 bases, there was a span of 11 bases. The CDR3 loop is CASSFSEGETQYF. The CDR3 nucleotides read TGTGCCAGCAGCTTTAGCGAAGGAGAGACCCAGTACTTC. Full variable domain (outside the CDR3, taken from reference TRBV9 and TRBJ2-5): DSGVTQTPKHLITATGQRVTLRCSPRSGDLSVYWYQQSLDQGLQFLIQYYNGEERAKGNILERFSAQQFPDLHSELNLSSLELGDSALYFCASSFSEGETQYFGPGTRLLVL.

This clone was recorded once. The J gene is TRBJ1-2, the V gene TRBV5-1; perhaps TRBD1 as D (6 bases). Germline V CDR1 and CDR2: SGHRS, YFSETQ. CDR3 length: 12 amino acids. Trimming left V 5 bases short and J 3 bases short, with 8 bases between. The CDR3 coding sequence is TGCGCCAGCAGGGGGGGCGACTATGGCTACACCTTC. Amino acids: CASRGGDYGYTF.

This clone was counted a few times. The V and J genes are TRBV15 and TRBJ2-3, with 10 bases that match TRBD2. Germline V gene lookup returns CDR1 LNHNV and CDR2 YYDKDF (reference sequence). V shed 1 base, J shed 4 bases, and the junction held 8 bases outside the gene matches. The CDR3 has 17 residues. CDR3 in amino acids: CATSRGPGAGGPDTQYF. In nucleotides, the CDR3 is TGTGCCACCAGCAGAGGCCCGGGAGCGGGAGGGCCAGATACGCAGTATTTT.

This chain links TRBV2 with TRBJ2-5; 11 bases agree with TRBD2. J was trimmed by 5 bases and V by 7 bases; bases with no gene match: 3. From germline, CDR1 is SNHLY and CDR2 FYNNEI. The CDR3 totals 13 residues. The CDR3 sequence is CASKTSGIETQYF. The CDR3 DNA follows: TGTGCCAGCAAGACTAGCGGGATTGAGACCCAGTACTTC. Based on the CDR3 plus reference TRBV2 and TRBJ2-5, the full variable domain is EPEVTQTPSHQVTQMGQEVILRCVPISNHLYFYWYRQILGQKVEFLVSFYNNEISEKSEIFDDQFSVERPDGSNFTLKIRSTKLEDSAMYFCASKTSGIETQYFGPGTRLLVL.